Below, one T cell receptor beta chain is given with its context. The data were obtained in a study of response to subunit inactivated influenza vaccine. Using its own MiXCR run on the RT-PCR reads, TCRdb lists one record per CDR3 protein. This sample has 150,000 to 200,000 distinct CDR3 sequences, with approximately 12% found just once. V was cut by 0 bases and J by 13 bases, with 13 bases left in between. CDR1 SEHNR and CDR2 FQNEAQ come from the germline V gene (reference sequence). The CDR3 spans 13 residues. These data also featured in a second study, about T cells expressing NK-cell markers. As that study records: UMI-tagged 5'RACE template switching yielded the TCR beta cDNA. An anti-gamma-delta TCR antibody confined sorting to alpha-beta TCR T cells across several of the experiments. A range of about 1.0-7.0% of CD8+ T cells consisted of dominant NKG2C+ clonotypes in 6 or 7 donors. The study found these clonotypes also leading the CD3+CD56-NKG2C+ fraction in several donors.

The specimen comprised CD8+ T cells sorted from PBMCs, sampled approximately 13 days after vaccination. This rearrangement joins TRBV7-9 to TRBJ2-1; D unclear. The TCR was taken from a man aged 50-59 years who received an inactivated influenza vaccine. The CDR3 DNA reads TGTGCCAGCAGCTTAGCGCGCCAGCGTGTCCAGTTCTTC. Encoded protein: CASSLARQRVQFF.